The clone carrying this TCR beta chain was counted a few times. This entry comes from a study of T-cell reconstitution after alpha-beta-depleted transplantation in children. Per the germline V gene, CDR1 is SQVTM and CDR2 is ANQGSEA. The CDR3 length is 14 residues. The V and J ends lost 4 bases and 1 base respectively, with 13 bases between them. Preparing the TCRbeta library involved the use of unique molecular identifiers. Each CDR3 protein is one row after TCRdb ran MiXCR on the PCR reads. The sample includes around 240,000 distinct CDR3 sequences, 9.7% of them seen just once. The sequence came from a human donor who donated a stem cell graft to a child with SCID. Specimen: PBMCs from the stem cell graft donor, collected from the stem cell graft. V is TRBV29-1 and J is TRBJ1-1, with D perhaps TRBD1 (6 bases). CDR3 in DNA: TGCAGCGTTGCCGGGGCGGACAGGAACACTGAAGCTTTCTTT. It encodes CSVAGADRNTEAFF.